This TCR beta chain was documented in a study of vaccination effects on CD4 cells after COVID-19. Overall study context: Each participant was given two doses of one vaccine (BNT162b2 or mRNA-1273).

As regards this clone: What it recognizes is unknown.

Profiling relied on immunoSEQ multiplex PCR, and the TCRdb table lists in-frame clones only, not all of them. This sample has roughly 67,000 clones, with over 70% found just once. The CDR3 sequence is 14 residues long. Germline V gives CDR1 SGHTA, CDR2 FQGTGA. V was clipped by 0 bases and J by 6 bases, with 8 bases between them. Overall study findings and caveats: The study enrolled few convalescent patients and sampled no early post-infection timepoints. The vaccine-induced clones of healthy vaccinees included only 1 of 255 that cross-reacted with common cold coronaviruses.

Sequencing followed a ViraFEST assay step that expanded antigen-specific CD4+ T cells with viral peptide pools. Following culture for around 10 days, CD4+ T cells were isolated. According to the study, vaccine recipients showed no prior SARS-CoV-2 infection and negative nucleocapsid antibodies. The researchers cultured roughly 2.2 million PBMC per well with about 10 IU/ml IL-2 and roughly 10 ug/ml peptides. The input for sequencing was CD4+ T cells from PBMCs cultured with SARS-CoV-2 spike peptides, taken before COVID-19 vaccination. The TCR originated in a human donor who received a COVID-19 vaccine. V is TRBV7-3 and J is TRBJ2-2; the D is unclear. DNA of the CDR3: TGTGCCAGCAGCTTAACGGGTGGGGCCGGGGAGCTGTTTTTT. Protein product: CASSLTGGAGELFF.